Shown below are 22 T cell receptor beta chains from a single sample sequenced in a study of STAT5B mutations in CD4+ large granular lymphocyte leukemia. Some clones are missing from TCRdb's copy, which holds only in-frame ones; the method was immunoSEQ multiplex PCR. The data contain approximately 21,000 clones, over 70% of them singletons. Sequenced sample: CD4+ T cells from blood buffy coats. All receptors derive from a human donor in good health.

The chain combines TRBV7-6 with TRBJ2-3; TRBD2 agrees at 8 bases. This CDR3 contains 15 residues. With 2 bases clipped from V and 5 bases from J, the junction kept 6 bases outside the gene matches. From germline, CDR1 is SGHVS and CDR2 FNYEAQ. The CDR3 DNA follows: TGTGCCAGCAGCTTATCACGGGAGGGCCGAGATACGCAGTATTTT. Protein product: CASSLSREGRDTQYF.

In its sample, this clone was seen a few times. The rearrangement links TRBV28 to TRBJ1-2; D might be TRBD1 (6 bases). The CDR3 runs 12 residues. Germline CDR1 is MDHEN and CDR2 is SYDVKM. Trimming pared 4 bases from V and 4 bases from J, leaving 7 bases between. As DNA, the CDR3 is TGTGCCAGCAGTTCACAGGGCTATGGCTACACCTTC. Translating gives CASSSQGYGYTF.

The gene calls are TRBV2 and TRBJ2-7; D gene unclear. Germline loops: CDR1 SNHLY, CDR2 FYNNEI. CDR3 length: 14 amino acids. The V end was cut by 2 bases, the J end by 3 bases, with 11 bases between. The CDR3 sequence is CASSEQGRDYEQYF. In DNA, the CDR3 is TGTGCCAGCAGTGAACAAGGCAGAGACTACGAGCAGTACTTC.

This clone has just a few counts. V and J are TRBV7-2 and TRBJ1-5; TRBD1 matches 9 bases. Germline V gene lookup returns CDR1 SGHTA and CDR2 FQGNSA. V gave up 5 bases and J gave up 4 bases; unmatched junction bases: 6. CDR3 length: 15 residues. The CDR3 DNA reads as TGTGCCAGCAGCCAGGGACAGGGCTGGAATCAGCCCCAGCATTTT. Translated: CASSQGQGWNQPQHF.

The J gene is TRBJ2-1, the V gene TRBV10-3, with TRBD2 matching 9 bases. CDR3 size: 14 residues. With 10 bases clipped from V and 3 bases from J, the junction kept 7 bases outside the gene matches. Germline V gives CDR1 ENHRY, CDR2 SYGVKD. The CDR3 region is CATHPSGDYNEQFF. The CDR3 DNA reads TGTGCCACACATCCTAGCGGGGACTACAATGAGCAGTTCTTC.

The CDR3 is CASSSKDYSTDTQYF. The CDR3 nucleotides read TGCGCCAGCAGCTCAAAGGACTATAGCACAGATACGCAGTATTTT. The genes are TRBV5-1 and TRBJ2-3; D is possibly TRBD2 (6 bases). V lost 3 bases to trimming and J lost 0 bases, with 11 bases between them. Germline-derived CDR1 and CDR2 are SGHRS and YFSETQ. This CDR3 has 15 amino acids.

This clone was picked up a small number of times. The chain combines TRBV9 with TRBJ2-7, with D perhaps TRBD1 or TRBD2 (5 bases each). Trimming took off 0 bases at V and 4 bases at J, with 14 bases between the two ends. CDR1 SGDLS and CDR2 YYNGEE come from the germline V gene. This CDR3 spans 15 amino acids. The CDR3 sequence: CASSVEGTSSYEQYF. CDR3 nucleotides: TGTGCCAGCAGCGTAGAAGGGACGTCCAGTTACGAGCAGTACTTC.

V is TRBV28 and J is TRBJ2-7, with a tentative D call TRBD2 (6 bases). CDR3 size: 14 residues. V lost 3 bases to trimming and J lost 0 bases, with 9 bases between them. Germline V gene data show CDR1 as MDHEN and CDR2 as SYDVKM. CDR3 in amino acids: CASSFEGGSYEQYF. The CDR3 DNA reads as TGTGCCAGCAGTTTTGAGGGAGGCTCCTACGAGCAGTACTTC.

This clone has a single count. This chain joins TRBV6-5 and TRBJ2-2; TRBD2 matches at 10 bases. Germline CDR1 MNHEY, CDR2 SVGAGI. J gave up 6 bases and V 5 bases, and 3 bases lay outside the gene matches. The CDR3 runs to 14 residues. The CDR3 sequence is CASSPSGGAGELFF. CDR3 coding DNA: TGTGCCAGCAGTCCTAGCGGGGGAGCCGGGGAGCTGTTTTTT.

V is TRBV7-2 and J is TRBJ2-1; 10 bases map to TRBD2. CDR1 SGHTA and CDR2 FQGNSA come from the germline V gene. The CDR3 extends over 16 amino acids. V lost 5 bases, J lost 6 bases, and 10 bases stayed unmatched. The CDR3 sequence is CASSPMGTSVTNEQFF. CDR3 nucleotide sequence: TGTGCCAGCAGCCCGATGGGGACTAGCGTGACCAATGAGCAGTTCTTC.

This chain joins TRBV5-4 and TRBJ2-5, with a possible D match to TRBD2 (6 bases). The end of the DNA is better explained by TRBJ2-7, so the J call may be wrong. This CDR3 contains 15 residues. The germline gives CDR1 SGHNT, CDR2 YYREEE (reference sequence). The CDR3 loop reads CASSLFSGLSYEQYF. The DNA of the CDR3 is TGTGCCAGCAGCTTGTTTAGCGGACTCTCCTACGAGCAGTACTTC.

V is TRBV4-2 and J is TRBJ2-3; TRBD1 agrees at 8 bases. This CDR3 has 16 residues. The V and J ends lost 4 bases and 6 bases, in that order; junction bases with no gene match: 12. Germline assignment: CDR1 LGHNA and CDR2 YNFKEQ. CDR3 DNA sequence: TGTGCCAGCAGCCCAGGGGGCACCCCGGTCGATGATACGCAGTATTTT. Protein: CASSPGGTPVDDTQYF.

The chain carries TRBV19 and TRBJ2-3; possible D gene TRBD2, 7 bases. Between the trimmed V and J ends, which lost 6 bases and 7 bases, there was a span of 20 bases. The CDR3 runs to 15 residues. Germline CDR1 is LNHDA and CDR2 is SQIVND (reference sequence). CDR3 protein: CASREGGAGSNTQYF. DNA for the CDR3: TGTGCCAGTAGAGAAGGGGGGGCCGGGTCAAATACGCAGTATTTT.

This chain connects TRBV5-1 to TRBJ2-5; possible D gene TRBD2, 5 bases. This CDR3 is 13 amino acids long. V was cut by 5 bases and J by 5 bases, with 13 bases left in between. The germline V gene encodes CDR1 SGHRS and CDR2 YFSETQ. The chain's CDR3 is CASRRGMEETQYF. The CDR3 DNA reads TGCGCCAGCAGGAGAGGGATGGAGGAGACCCAGTACTTC. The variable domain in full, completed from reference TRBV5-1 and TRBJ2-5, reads KAGVTQTPRYLIKTRGQQVTLSCSPISGHRSVSWYQQTPGQGLQFLFEYFSETQRNKGNFPGRFSGRQFSNSRSEMNVSTLELGDSALYLCASRRGMEETQYFGPGTRLLVL.

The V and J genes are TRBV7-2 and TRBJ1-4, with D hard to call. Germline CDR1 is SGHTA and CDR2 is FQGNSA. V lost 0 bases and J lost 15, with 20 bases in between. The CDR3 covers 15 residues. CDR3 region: CASSLAFLGSNQMFF. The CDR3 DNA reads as TGTGCCAGCAGCTTAGCGTTTTTAGGATCCAATCAGATGTTTTTT.

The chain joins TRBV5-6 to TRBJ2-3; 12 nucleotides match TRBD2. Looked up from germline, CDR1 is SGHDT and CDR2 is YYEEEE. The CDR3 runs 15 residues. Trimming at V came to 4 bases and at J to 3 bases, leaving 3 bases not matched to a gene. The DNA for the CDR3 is TGTGCCAGCAGCGTCGGACTAGCGGGAACAGATACGCAGTATTTT. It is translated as CASSVGLAGTDTQYF. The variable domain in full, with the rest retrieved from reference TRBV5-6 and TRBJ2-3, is DAGVTQSPTHLIKTRGQQVTLRCSPKSGHDTVSWYQQALGQGPQFIFQYYEEEERQRGNFPDRFSGHQFPNYSSELNVNALLLGDSALYLCASSVGLAGTDTQYFGPGTRLTVL.

The CDR3 loop is CASSDLILRKDRNYGYTF. CDR3 DNA: TGTGCCAGCAGTGACCTTATCCTGCGGAAGGACAGGAACTATGGCTACACCTTC. This chain links TRBV6-1 with TRBJ1-2, with 7 positions matching TRBD1. Germline lookup yields CDR1 MNHNS and CDR2 SASEGT. CDR3 size: 18 residues. V lost 3 bases, J lost 2 bases, and 15 bases stayed unmatched.

The CDR3 here is CAWSVRGTGIVAGEQYF. The DNA of the CDR3 is TGTGCCTGGAGTGTACGTGGGACAGGCATCGTGGCGGGCGAGCAGTACTTC. V usage is TRBV30 and J usage is TRBJ2-5; 8 positions match TRBD1. The J call is doubtful: the DNA matches TRBJ2-7 better. CDR1 GTSNPN and CDR2 SVGIG come from the germline V gene (reference sequence). The CDR3 covers 17 residues.

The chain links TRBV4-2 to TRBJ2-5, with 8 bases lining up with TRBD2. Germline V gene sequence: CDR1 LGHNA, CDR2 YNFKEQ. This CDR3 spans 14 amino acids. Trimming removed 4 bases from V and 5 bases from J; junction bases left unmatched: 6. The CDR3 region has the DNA TGTGCCAGCAGCCGGGCGGGGGGCGTGGAGACCCAGTACTTC. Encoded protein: CASSRAGGVETQYF.

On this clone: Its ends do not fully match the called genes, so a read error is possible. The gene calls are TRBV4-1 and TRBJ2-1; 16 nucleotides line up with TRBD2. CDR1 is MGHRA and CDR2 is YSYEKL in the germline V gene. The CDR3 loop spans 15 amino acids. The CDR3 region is CASSQIGLGTSGRVF. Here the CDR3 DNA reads TGCGCCAGCAGCCAAATCGGACTCGGGACTAGCGGGAGGGTCTTC.

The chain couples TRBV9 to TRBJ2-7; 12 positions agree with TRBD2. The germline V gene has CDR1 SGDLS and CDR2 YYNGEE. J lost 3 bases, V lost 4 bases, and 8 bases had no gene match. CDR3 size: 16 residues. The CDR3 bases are TGTGCCAGCAGCCCCGGACTAGCGGGGCTCCTCTACGAGCAGTACTTC. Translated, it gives CASSPGLAGLLYEQYF.

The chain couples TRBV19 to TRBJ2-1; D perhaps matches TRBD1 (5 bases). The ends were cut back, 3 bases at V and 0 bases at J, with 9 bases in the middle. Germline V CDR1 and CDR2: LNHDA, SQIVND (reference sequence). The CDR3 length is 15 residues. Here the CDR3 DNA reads TGTGCCAGTAGTATGGACAAGAGCTCCTACAATGAGCAGTTCTTC. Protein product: CASSMDKSSYNEQFF.